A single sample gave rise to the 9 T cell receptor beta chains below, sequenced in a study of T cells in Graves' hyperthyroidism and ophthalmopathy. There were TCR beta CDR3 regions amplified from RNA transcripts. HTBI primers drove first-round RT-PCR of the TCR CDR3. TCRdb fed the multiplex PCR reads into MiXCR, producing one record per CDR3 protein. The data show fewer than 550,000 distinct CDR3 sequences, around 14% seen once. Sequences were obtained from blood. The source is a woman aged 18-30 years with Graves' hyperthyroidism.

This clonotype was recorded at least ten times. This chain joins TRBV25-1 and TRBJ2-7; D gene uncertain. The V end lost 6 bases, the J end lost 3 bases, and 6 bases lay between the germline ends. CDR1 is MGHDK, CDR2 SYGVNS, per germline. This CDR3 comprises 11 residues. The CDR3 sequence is CASRELYEQYF. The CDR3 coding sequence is TGTGCCAGCAGGGAGCTCTACGAGCAGTACTTC.

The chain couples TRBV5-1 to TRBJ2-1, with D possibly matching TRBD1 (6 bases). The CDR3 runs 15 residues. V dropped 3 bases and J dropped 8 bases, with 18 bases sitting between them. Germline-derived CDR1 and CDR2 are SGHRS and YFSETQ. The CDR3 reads CASSSEQGTSDEQFF. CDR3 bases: TGCGCCAGCAGCTCAGAACAGGGAACTTCCGATGAGCAGTTCTTC.

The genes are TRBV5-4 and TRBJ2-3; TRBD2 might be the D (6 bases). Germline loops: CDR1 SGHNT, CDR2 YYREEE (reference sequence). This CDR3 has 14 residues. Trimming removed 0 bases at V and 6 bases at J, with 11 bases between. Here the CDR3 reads CASSLEGGEDTQYF. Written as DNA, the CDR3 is TGTGCCAGCAGCTTGGAAGGCGGGGAGGATACGCAGTATTTT.

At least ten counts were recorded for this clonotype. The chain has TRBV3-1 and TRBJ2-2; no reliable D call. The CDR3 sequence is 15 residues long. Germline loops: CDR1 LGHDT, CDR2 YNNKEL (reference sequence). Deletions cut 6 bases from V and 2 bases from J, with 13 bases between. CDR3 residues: CASRSGWGNTGELFF. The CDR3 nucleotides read TGTGCCAGCAGATCAGGTTGGGGAAACACCGGGGAGCTGTTTTTT. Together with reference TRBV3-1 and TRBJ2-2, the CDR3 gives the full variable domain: DTAVSQTPKYLVTQMGNDKSIKCEQNLGHDTMYWYKQDSKKFLKIMFSYNNKELIINETVPNRFSPKSPDKAHLNLHINSLELGDSAVYFCASRSGWGNTGELFFGEGSRLTVL.

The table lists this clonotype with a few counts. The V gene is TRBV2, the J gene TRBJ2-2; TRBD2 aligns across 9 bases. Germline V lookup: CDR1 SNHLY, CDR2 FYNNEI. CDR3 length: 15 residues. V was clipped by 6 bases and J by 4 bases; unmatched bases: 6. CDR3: CASRGSSGGTGELFF. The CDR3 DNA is TGTGCCAGCAGGGGAAGTAGCGGGGGCACCGGGGAGCTGTTTTTT.

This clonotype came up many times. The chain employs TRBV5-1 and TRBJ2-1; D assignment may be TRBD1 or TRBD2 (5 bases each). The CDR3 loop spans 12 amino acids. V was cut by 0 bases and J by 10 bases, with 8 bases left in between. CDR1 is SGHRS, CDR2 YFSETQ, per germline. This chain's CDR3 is CASSLVGVEQFF. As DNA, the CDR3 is TGCGCCAGCAGCTTGGTGGGGGTAGAGCAGTTCTTC.

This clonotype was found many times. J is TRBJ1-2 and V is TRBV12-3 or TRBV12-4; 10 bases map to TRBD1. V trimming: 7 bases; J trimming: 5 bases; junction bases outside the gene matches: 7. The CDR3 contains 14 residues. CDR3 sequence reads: CASTLGQGGYGYTF. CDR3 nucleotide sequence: TGTGCCAGCACCCTCGGACAGGGGGGTTATGGCTACACCTTC.

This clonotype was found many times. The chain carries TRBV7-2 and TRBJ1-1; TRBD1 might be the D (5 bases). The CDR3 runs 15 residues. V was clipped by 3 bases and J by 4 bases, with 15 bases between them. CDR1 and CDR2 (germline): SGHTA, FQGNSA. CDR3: CASSFWDGGGTEAFF. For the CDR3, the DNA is TGTGCCAGCAGCTTTTGGGACGGCGGAGGCACTGAAGCTTTCTTT.

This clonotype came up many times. The CDR3 DNA follows: TGTGCTAGTGGCCCACCGCTCGCGGCTAGCACAGATACGCAGTATTTT. Encoded protein: CASGPPLAASTDTQYF. J is TRBJ2-3 and V is TRBV12-5; D unresolved. The CDR3 extends over 16 amino acids. With 6 bases removed from V and 0 bases from J, the gap between germline ends came to 16 bases. CDR1 is LGHNT, CDR2 FRNRAP, per germline.